This T cell receptor beta chain comes out of a study of blood T cell repertoires in COVID-19. Across the study: The origin of the acute and convalescent COVID-19 samples was the United States, Italy and Spain. The analysed material was cDNA or gDNA that came from T cells, B-cell-depleted T cells, or PBMCs.

The table came from immunoSEQ multiplex PCR; TCRdb's copy has only in-frame clones and leaves some out. The data hold some 220,000 clones, with around four fifths observed a single time. V lost 4 bases, J lost 9 bases, and 7 bases stayed unmatched. The CDR3 is 15 residues long. Germline V gene lookup returns CDR1 SGHRS and CDR2 YFSETQ. The clonotype was recovered from a woman aged 55-69 years with active or convalescent COVID-19. The chain has TRBV5-1 and TRBJ2-1; 13 nucleotides match TRBD2. Sample: peripheral blood. As DNA, the CDR3 is TGCGCCAGCAGCACGGGACTAGCGGGGTGGGGTGAGCAGTTCTTC. Its translation is CASSTGLAGWGEQFF.